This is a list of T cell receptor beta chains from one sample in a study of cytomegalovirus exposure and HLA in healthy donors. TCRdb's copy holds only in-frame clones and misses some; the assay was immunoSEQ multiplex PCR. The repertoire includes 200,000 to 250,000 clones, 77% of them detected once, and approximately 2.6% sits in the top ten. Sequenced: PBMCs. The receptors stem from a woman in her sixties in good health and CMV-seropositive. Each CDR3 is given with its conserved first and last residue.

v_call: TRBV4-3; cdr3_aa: CASSLLPGTDNEKLFF
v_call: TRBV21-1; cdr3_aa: CASSKAGHRALGTDTQYF
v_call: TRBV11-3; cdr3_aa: CASSLEGSSGDNEQFF
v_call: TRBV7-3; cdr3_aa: CASSLTDRNTEAFF
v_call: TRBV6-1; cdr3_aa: CASSEHRGQETQYF
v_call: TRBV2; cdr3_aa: CASRGTGSHGYTF
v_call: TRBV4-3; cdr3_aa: CASSQVLGQGKANEQYF
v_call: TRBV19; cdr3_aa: CASSPTAGGSYEQYF
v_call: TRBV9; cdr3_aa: CASSNRDGYTF
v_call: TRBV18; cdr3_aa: CASSPPSPQETQYF
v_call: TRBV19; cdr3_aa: CASSIGSSGKETQYF
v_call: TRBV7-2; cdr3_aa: CASSLVATGSRETQYF
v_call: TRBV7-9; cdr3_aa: CASSLIAASTDTQYF
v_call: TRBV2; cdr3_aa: CASSAPSGPWDTQYF
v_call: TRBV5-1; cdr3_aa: CASSLGTGLMNTEAFF
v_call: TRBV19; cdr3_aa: CASRGAGLLWGALHF
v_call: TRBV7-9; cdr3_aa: CASSLGLPSGEKLFF
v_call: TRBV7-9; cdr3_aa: CASSLLAGGSYNEQFF
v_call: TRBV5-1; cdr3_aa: CASSLSTSQETQYF
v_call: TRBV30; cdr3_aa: CAWSGGGGTDTQYF
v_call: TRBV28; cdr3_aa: CASRSSTGIGNTIYF
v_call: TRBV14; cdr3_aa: CASSVRLAGGYNEQFF
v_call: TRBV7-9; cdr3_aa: CASSPTRQGYGGELFF